The clone carrying this T cell receptor beta chain was observed a single time. The target antigen is unknown. There are 15 residues in the CDR3. CDR1 SEHNR and CDR2 FQNEAQ come from the germline V gene (reference sequence). The V end was cut by 1 base, the J end by 8 bases, with 17 bases between. This sample was included in a study of OX40 agonist ivuxolimab in advanced cancers. Study summary: Checkpoint inhibitors had been given previously to roughly 40% of patients. Whole-study findings and limits: In CD8+ T cells, expanded clones were on average more numerous than in CD4+. The specificity for antigen of the expanded peripheral T cells was not determined.

Baseline was the first blood sampling point, followed by cycle 4 day 1 and cycle 7 day 1. Clones were sequenced by immunoSEQ multiplex PCR, and TCRdb holds only the in-frame ones, with some missing. The sample lists about 8,300 clones, around 80% seen once, with around 17% in the top ten. The clonotype originates from an adult with an advanced solid tumor such as melanoma, head and neck, liver or kidney cancer. The rearrangement joins TRBV7-9 to TRBJ1-2, with D unresolved. The starting material was CD4+ or CD8+ T cells sorted from blood, obtained in a trial of the OX40 agonist ivuxolimab. CDR3 amino acids: CASSLGPTAIGGYTF. The CDR3 bases are TGTGCCAGCAGCTTAGGTCCGACGGCTATTGGAGGCTACACCTTC.